The 18 T cell receptor beta chains listed next were all sequenced from one sample in a study of breast tumors, draining lymph nodes, adjacent tissues. Axillary draining lymph nodes of breast cancer patients supplied the node samples. TCRdb re-called the multiplex PCR reads with MiXCR, one entry per CDR3 protein. The repertoire holds about 80,000 distinct CDR3 sequences, with around 20% as singletons. The sequencing input was axillary lymph node tissue. Receptors originate from a female donor with breast cancer. Some clones in this sample may be carry-over from other donors' samples.

On this clonotype itself: Just one base apart from a much larger clone, this may be a read error. The gene calls are TRBV20-1 and TRBJ1-5; no definite D call. Germline CDR1 and CDR2: DFQATT and SNEGSKA (reference sequence). The CDR3 sequence is 11 residues long. Trimming shortened V by 3 bases and J by 11 bases, and 11 bases separated the two germline ends. CDR3 DNA sequence: TGCAGTGCTAGCCCGGTATCGACCCAGCATTTT. It yields the protein CSASPVSTQHF.

Many counts were recorded for this clonotype. V usage is TRBV20-1 and J usage is TRBJ2-1, with D uncertain. V shed 3 bases and J shed 6 bases, with 18 bases lying between them. Per the germline V gene, CDR1 is DFQATT and CDR2 is SNEGSKA (reference sequence). This CDR3 is 15 amino acids long. CDR3 sequence: CSASDLRFPGNEQFF. DNA for the CDR3: TGCAGTGCTAGTGACCTTCGCTTCCCGGGCAATGAGCAGTTCTTC.

This clonotype has at least ten counts. The chain is built from TRBV14 and TRBJ2-7, with no clear D. This CDR3 contains 14 residues. Trimming shortened V by 1 base and J by 3 bases, and 10 bases separated the two germline ends. Germline lookup yields CDR1 SGHDN and CDR2 FVKESK. CDR3 in amino acids: CASSQGRTFYEQYF. The CDR3 coding sequence is TGTGCCAGCAGCCAAGGACGGACCTTCTACGAGCAGTACTTC.

This clonotype has at least ten counts. The V and J genes are TRBV7-9 and TRBJ2-7; tentatively, D is TRBD2 (6 bases). Germline-derived CDR1 and CDR2 are SEHNR and FQNEAQ (reference sequence). The CDR3 runs to 17 residues. V was clipped by 4 bases and J by 2 bases, with 21 bases between them. CDR3 sequence: CASSWGEPGPHPYEQYF. The CDR3 DNA sequence: TGTGCCAGCAGCTGGGGGGAACCGGGACCCCACCCCTACGAGCAGTACTTC.

About this clonotype: This could be a read error, since a much larger clone is one nucleotide away. CDR3 in amino acids: CATSDFGTVNTGELLF. In DNA, the CDR3 is TGTGCCACCAGTGATTTCGGGACAGTCAACACCGGGGAGCTGCTTTTT. The chain couples TRBV24-1 to TRBJ2-2; 7 nucleotides line up with TRBD1. This CDR3 comprises 16 residues. Per the germline V gene, CDR1 is KGHDR and CDR2 is SFDVKD.

This clonotype was recorded many times. The chain is built from TRBV7-8 and TRBJ2-5, with TRBD2 as a possible D gene (6 bases). The ends were cut back, 2 bases at V and 2 bases at J, with 12 bases in the middle. The CDR3 consists of 15 residues. Per germline, CDR1 SGHVS and CDR2 FQNEAQ. CDR3 DNA sequence: TGTGCCAGCAGCTTAACAGACCGGGGGCAAGAGACCCAGTACTTC. Its translation: CASSLTDRGQETQYF.

This clonotype has a count of ten or more. V and J are TRBV13 and TRBJ2-1; 15 nucleotides line up with TRBD2. CDR1 is PRHDT and CDR2 is FYEKMQ in the germline V gene (reference sequence). The CDR3 length is 15 residues. V lost 4 bases to trimming and J lost 7 bases; unmatched junction nucleotides: 2. CDR3 nucleotide sequence: TGTGCCAGCAGCTCCGGGACTAGCGGGAGGAATGAGCAGTTCTTC. As protein: CASSSGTSGRNEQFF.

This clonotype was recorded many times. The chain employs TRBV20-1 and TRBJ2-7, with D perhaps TRBD1 (6 bases). CDR3 size: 13 residues. CDR1 is DFQATT and CDR2 is SNEGSKA in the germline V gene (reference sequence). Trimming shortened V by 4 bases and J by 2 bases, and 12 bases separated the two germline ends. CDR3 bases: TGCAGTGCTACACGGGACAACCCCTACGAGCAGTACTTC. Encoded protein: CSATRDNPYEQYF.

The gene calls are TRBV5-4 and TRBJ1-4; TRBD1 agrees at 10 bases. V gave up 4 bases and J gave up 3 bases; unmatched junction bases: 3. The germline V gene encodes CDR1 SGHNT and CDR2 YYREEE (reference sequence). The length of the CDR3 is 15 residues. In DNA, the CDR3 is TGTGCCAGCAGCAGACAGGGGGCTGCTAATGAAAAACTGTTTTTT. This translates into CASSRQGAANEKLFF.

J is TRBJ2-1 and V is TRBV6-4; 11 bases line up with TRBD2. The CDR3 is 15 residues long. Germline V CDR1 and CDR2: MRHNA, SNTAGT. The V and J ends lost 0 bases and 5 bases, in that order; junction bases with no gene match: 0. CDR3 DNA: TGTGCCAGCAGTGACTCGACTAGCGGGAACAATGAGCAGTTCTTC. Translated, it gives CASSDSTSGNNEQFF.

As concerns this clonotype: A much larger clone lies one base from this, so it may be a read error. CDR3 loop: CASGVDTSGNTIYF. The DNA for the CDR3 is TGTGCCAGCGGCGTAGATACCTCTGGAAACACCATATATTTT. This chain connects TRBV9 to TRBJ1-3; D unclear. Per the germline V gene, CDR1 is SGDLS and CDR2 is YYNGEE. The CDR3 runs to 14 residues.

Concerning this clonotype: A much larger clone is a single base away; this may be a read error. The chain has TRBV6-5 and TRBJ1-2; D is unclear. Germline V gene lookup returns CDR1 MNHEY and CDR2 SVGAGI. The CDR3 spans 15 residues. The CDR3 sequence is CASGYASGGSYGYTF. The CDR3 DNA reads TGTGCCAGCGGTTACGCCTCGGGAGGGTCCTATGGCTACACCTTC.

This rearrangement joins TRBV6-1 to TRBJ1-3; 9 bases fit TRBD1. There are 15 residues in the CDR3. Unmatched junction bases numbered 5, after V lost 6 bases and J lost 2 bases. Germline V gene lookup returns CDR1 MNHNS and CDR2 SASEGT. This chain's CDR3 is CASRGTGRAGNTIYF. The CDR3 bases are TGTGCCAGCAGAGGGACAGGGAGGGCTGGAAACACCATATATTTT.

In this sample, this clonotype turned up many times. The chain joins TRBV5-4 to TRBJ2-2; maybe TRBD2 (6 bases). Germline assignment: CDR1 SGHNT and CDR2 YYREEE (reference sequence). The CDR3 is 16 amino acids. V shed 4 bases and J shed 7 bases, with 20 bases lying between them. CDR3 amino acids: CASSRRMYGEVGELFF. CDR3 nucleotides: TGTGCCAGCAGCAGGCGTATGTATGGGGAGGTCGGGGAGCTGTTTTTT.

The chain recombines TRBV7-9 with TRBJ2-4; TRBD2 aligns across 9 bases. CDR3 length equals 19 residues. Per the germline V gene, CDR1 is SEHNR and CDR2 is FQNEAQ (reference sequence). V shed 1 base and J 5 bases; nucleotides not matched to a gene: 15. Here the CDR3 DNA reads TGTGCCAGCAGCTTAGGGGTCGGTAGCGGGAGTAGTGAGGAAAACATTCAGTACTTC. This translates into CASSLGVGSGSSEENIQYF.

This clonotype was seen repeatedly, ten times or more. The rearrangement uses TRBV19 and TRBJ2-1; D remains unclear. Trimming removed 0 bases from V and 12 bases from J, with 9 bases in between. Germline V gene data show CDR1 as LNHDA and CDR2 as SQIVND (reference sequence). The CDR3 contains 12 residues. This CDR3 reads CASSIDKRWQFF. CDR3 bases: TGTGCCAGTAGTATAGATAAACGCTGGCAGTTCTTC.

The sample holds many counts of this clonotype. This chain uses TRBV20-1 with TRBJ2-1; no clear D gene. This CDR3 is 12 amino acids long. The V and J ends lost 7 bases and 3 bases respectively, with 10 bases between them. The germline gives CDR1 DFQATT, CDR2 SNEGSKA (reference sequence). The CDR3 is CSVAGYYNEQFF. The CDR3 nucleotides read TGCAGTGTGGCCGGTTACTACAATGAGCAGTTCTTC.

This clonotype was counted at least ten times. The chain carries TRBV6-2 or TRBV6-3 and TRBJ1-6; D not certain. Germline V gene data show CDR1 as MNHEY and CDR2 as SVGEGT. Trimming took 8 bases from V and 4 from J, leaving 6 bases between them. The CDR3 covers 12 residues. CDR3 protein: CASQEYNSPLHF. Here the CDR3 DNA reads TGTGCCAGCCAAGAGTATAATTCACCCCTCCACTTT.